These T cell receptor beta chains were read from a single sample in a study of OX40 agonist ivuxolimab in advanced cancers. The table came from immunoSEQ multiplex PCR; TCRdb's copy has only in-frame clones and leaves some out. The data show tens of thousands of clones, 65% to 90% seen once. Sequenced material: CD4+ or CD8+ T cells sorted from blood, taken in a trial of the OX40 agonist ivuxolimab. The receptors were sampled from an adult with an advanced solid tumor such as melanoma, head and neck, liver or kidney cancer. CDR3s leave out the opening cysteine and the closing phenylalanine or tryptophan. The order of the fields is V gene, J gene, D gene, CDR3 protein. D genes are given only for firm matches.

v_gene: TRBV14
j_gene: TRBJ1-1
d_gene: TRBD1
CDR3aa: ASSLTGGTEAF

v_gene: TRBV5-1
j_gene: TRBJ2-7
d_gene: -
CDR3aa: ASSLPMDRKSSWEQY

v_gene: TRBV9
j_gene: TRBJ1-1
d_gene: -
CDR3aa: ASSVGDQGHTEAF

v_gene: TRBV9
j_gene: TRBJ2-5
d_gene: -
CDR3aa: ASSVDPDLGVDQY

v_gene: TRBV4-1
j_gene: TRBJ2-5
d_gene: -
CDR3aa: ASSQNFMRETQY

v_gene: TRBV7-6
j_gene: TRBJ2-2
d_gene: TRBD1
CDR3aa: ASSLMQGASTGELF

v_gene: TRBV4-2
j_gene: TRBJ2-3
d_gene: -
CDR3aa: ASSQNRGIGGTDTQY

v_gene: TRBV21-1
j_gene: TRBJ2-3
d_gene: -
CDR3aa: ARRDTSSGGVDSTDTQY

v_gene: TRBV25-1
j_gene: TRBJ2-3
d_gene: TRBD1
CDR3aa: ATQAADRVEDTQY

v_gene: TRBV28
j_gene: TRBJ1-1
d_gene: -
CDR3aa: ASSFYRGAGLRVEAF

v_gene: TRBV19
j_gene: TRBJ1-2
d_gene: -
CDR3aa: ASNRDEDGYT

v_gene: TRBV19
j_gene: TRBJ1-2
d_gene: TRBD1
CDR3aa: ASRPSGTGSYGYT

v_gene: TRBV4-1
j_gene: TRBJ2-5
d_gene: -
CDR3aa: ASSQDGLSRETQY

v_gene: TRBV6-1
j_gene: TRBJ1-6
d_gene: -
CDR3aa: ASSTGTNNSPLH

v_gene: TRBV5-1
j_gene: TRBJ2-7
d_gene: -
CDR3aa: ASRPTGGDLSYEQY

v_gene: TRBV6-1
j_gene: TRBJ2-5
d_gene: -
CDR3aa: ASSTQKGVQETQY

v_gene: TRBV14
j_gene: TRBJ1-1
d_gene: -
CDR3aa: ASSPLGGRWGTEAF

v_gene: TRBV15
j_gene: TRBJ1-4
d_gene: TRBD1
CDR3aa: ATSRAGRGDEKLF

v_gene: TRBV6-5
j_gene: TRBJ1-1
d_gene: TRBD1
CDR3aa: ASSYRRQGATEAF

v_gene: TRBV5-6
j_gene: TRBJ1-4
d_gene: -
CDR3aa: ASSYYGSRATNEKLF

v_gene: TRBV18
j_gene: TRBJ2-3
d_gene: TRBD2
CDR3aa: ASSPDTSGGAPDTQY

v_gene: TRBV28
j_gene: TRBJ1-2
d_gene: -
CDR3aa: AGSRTGYINYGYT

v_gene: TRBV7-9
j_gene: TRBJ2-2
d_gene: TRBD2
CDR3aa: ASSQPPGIAGGRGGELF

v_gene: TRBV28
j_gene: TRBJ2-3
d_gene: TRBD2
CDR3aa: AIPPGGEDTQY

v_gene: TRBV7-9
j_gene: TRBJ1-1
d_gene: -
CDR3aa: ASSPGGLTEAF

v_gene: TRBV7-7
j_gene: TRBJ1-4
d_gene: TRBD1
CDR3aa: ASSLGQGTELF

v_gene: TRBV28
j_gene: TRBJ1-6
d_gene: -
CDR3aa: ASSLSFENSPLH

v_gene: TRBV4-2
j_gene: TRBJ2-3
d_gene: -
CDR3aa: ASSRGPSERDTQY

v_gene: TRBV4-1
j_gene: TRBJ2-1
d_gene: TRBD2
CDR3aa: ASSQGLAGTHNEQF

v_gene: TRBV12-1
j_gene: TRBJ2-3
d_gene: -
CDR3aa: ASSLRQRGAGDTQY

v_gene: TRBV6-1
j_gene: TRBJ2-2
d_gene: TRBD1
CDR3aa: ASRTGLSTGELF

v_gene: TRBV7-8
j_gene: TRBJ1-1
d_gene: -
CDR3aa: ASSLVQAFEAF

v_gene: TRBV7-8
j_gene: TRBJ1-5
d_gene: -
CDR3aa: ASSLARGRSNHQPQH

v_gene: TRBV28
j_gene: TRBJ2-7
d_gene: TRBD2
CDR3aa: ASSFGRGDSYEQY